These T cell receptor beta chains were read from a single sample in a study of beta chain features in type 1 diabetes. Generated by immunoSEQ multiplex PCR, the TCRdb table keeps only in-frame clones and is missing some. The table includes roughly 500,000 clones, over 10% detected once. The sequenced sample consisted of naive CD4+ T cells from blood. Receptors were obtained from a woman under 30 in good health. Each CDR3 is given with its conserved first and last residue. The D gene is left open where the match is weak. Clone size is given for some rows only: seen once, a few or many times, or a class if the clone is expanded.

DNA: TGTGCCAGTACCCTGGACCCTGCGGGACAGATTAAAAACATTCAGTACTTC; CDR3: CASTLDPAGQIKNIQYF; size: NA; D: NA; J: TRBJ2-4; V: TRBV19
DNA: TGTGCCAGCAGTTGGGGGCGTTTTGAGACCCAGTACTTC; CDR3: CASSWGRFETQYF; size: NA; D: NA; J: TRBJ2-5; V: TRBV2
DNA: TGTGCCAGCAGTACGGGGTCCTACGAGCAGTACTTC; CDR3: CASSTGSYEQYF; size: NA; D: NA; J: TRBJ2-7; V: TRBV7-2
DNA: TGTGCCAGCAGCTTACGATCGGCAGGGCCCTTGGGCACTGAAGCTTTCTTT; CDR3: CASSLRSAGPLGTEAFF; size: few; D: NA; J: TRBJ1-1; V: TRBV13
DNA: TGTGCCAGCAGCTCTCCGCACCTCTACGAGCAGTACTTC; CDR3: CASSSPHLYEQYF; size: NA; D: NA; J: TRBJ2-7; V: TRBV27
DNA: TGTGCCAGCAGCTTGGTGGACAGGAGAGACACCGGGGAGCTGTTTTTT; CDR3: CASSLVDRRDTGELFF; size: few; D: TRBD1; J: TRBJ2-2; V: TRBV5-6
DNA: TGCGCCAGCAGCCCTGGACAGGCCACAGATACGCAGTATTTT; CDR3: CASSPGQATDTQYF; size: NA; D: TRBD1; J: TRBJ2-3; V: TRBV5-1
DNA: TGTGCCAGCCTACCTGGGGACCGCTCCTATAATTCACCCCTCCACTTT; CDR3: CASLPGDRSYNSPLHF; size: NA; D: NA; J: TRBJ1-6; V: TRBV19
DNA: TGTGCCAGCAGCCAAGGACCGATTAACATTCAGTACTTC; CDR3: CASSQGPINIQYF; size: few; D: NA; J: TRBJ2-4; V: TRBV4-2
DNA: TGTGCCAGCAGCAGACAGGGGTCTGGAAACACCATATATTTT; CDR3: CASSRQGSGNTIYF; size: NA; D: TRBD1; J: TRBJ1-3; V: TRBV7-9
DNA: TGTGCCAGCAGCACACAAGGGACTAGCCTTACCACAGATACGCAGTATTTT; CDR3: CASSTQGTSLTTDTQYF; size: few; D: TRBD2; J: TRBJ2-3; V: TRBV7-2
DNA: TGTGCCAGCAGCTCAGGACAGGGGCAAGAGACCCAGTACTTC; CDR3: CASSSGQGQETQYF; size: NA; D: TRBD1; J: TRBJ2-5; V: TRBV7-2
DNA: TGCGCCAGCAGCTACACAGGATTTCGCTCTGGGGCCAACGTCCTGACTTTC; CDR3: CASSYTGFRSGANVLTF; size: NA; D: NA; J: TRBJ2-6; V: TRBV5-1
DNA: TGCGCCAGCAGCGCGGCGCCTGAATCTAGCACAGATACGCAGTATTTT; CDR3: CASSAAPESSTDTQYF; size: NA; D: NA; J: TRBJ2-3; V: TRBV5-1
DNA: TGCAGTGCTAGTTGGGGTGAAAAACTGTTTTTT; CDR3: CSASWGEKLFF; size: NA; D: NA; J: TRBJ1-4; V: TRBV20-1
DNA: TGTGCCAGCAGCAAGCAGGGATACAATGAGCAGTTCTTC; CDR3: CASSKQGYNEQFF; size: NA; D: NA; J: TRBJ2-1; V: TRBV7-3
DNA: TGTGCCAGCAGCTATGGGACTATGGACCAAGAGACCCAGTACTTC; CDR3: CASSYGTMDQETQYF; size: few; D: TRBD2; J: TRBJ2-5; V: TRBV7-2
DNA: TGCGCCAGCAGCCCCGGGACAGGGATAGGGAAAGAGACCCAGTACTTC; CDR3: CASSPGTGIGKETQYF; size: few; D: TRBD1; J: TRBJ2-5; V: TRBV4-1
DNA: TGTGCCTGGAGCCTGACAGGGGTTCGGACAGATACGCAGTATTTT; CDR3: CAWSLTGVRTDTQYF; size: few; D: TRBD1; J: TRBJ2-3; V: TRBV30
DNA: TGTGCCAGCAGCGTAGCAGGGTATGGGACTGAAGCTTTCTTT; CDR3: CASSVAGYGTEAFF; size: NA; D: NA; J: TRBJ1-1; V: TRBV9
DNA: TGTGCCAGCAGAGAGGGCGGGCAGGGAGGCGCCGATACGCAGTATTTT; CDR3: CASREGGQGGADTQYF; size: NA; D: NA; J: TRBJ2-3; V: TRBV5-4
DNA: TGCAGCGTTGAAATAGCGGGAAAGTCCTACAATGAGCAGTTCTTC; CDR3: CSVEIAGKSYNEQFF; size: NA; D: TRBD2; J: TRBJ2-1; V: TRBV29-1
DNA: TGTGCCAGCAGAAGACTATCTGCCGGGGAGCTGTTTTTT; CDR3: CASRRLSAGELFF; size: few; D: NA; J: TRBJ2-2; V: TRBV28
DNA: TGTGCCAGCAGTGAAGATGGGGGGACGGAGCAGTTCTTC; CDR3: CASSEDGGTEQFF; size: once; D: NA; J: TRBJ2-1; V: TRBV2
DNA: TGCGCCAGCAGCTGGGACAGTTACACTGAAGCTTTCTTT; CDR3: CASSWDSYTEAFF; size: NA; D: TRBD1; J: TRBJ1-1; V: TRBV5-1
DNA: TGCAGCGTTGGGGCAGGATGGGACTATGGCTACACCTTC; CDR3: CSVGAGWDYGYTF; size: NA; D: NA; J: TRBJ1-2; V: TRBV29-1
DNA: TGCGCCAGCAGCCGGACAGGGGCTGGGGCCAACGTCCTGACTTTC; CDR3: CASSRTGAGANVLTF; size: few; D: TRBD1; J: TRBJ2-6; V: TRBV4-1
DNA: TGTGCCAGCAGCCCGGGACTAGCGGGGAGGGATACGCAGTATTTT; CDR3: CASSPGLAGRDTQYF; size: few; D: TRBD2; J: TRBJ2-3; V: TRBV7-2